The entry below gives a single T cell receptor beta chain sequence along with its context. This entry belongs to a study of blood T cell repertoires in COVID-19. Study at large: There were acute and convalescent COVID-19 samples, and they came from the United States, Italy and Spain.

The CDR3 totals 15 residues. The V and J ends lost 2 bases and 4 bases, in that order; junction bases with no gene match: 3. Germline V gene lookup returns CDR1 SGDLS and CDR2 YYNGEE. TCRdb's table, derived via immunoSEQ multiplex PCR, lists solely in-frame clones and lacks some. The table shows 45,000 to 70,000 clones, with more than 70% occurring only once. The TCR sequence derives from a man between 60 and 75 years old with acute or convalescent COVID-19. The sample was peripheral blood. The chain employs TRBV9 and TRBJ2-1, with 10 bases that match TRBD2. DNA of the CDR3: TGTGCCAGCAGCGTGAGCGGGGGGGGTTACAATGAGCAGTTCTTC. This codes for CASSVSGGGYNEQFF.